This record concerns one T cell receptor (beta chain) sequence. The sample comes from a study of blood T cell repertoires in COVID-19. As for the study in general: The origin of the acute and convalescent COVID-19 samples was the United States, Italy and Spain. PBMCs, B-cell-depleted T cells, or T cells provided the cDNA or gDNA that made up the material.

In the authors' methods: For nucleated cells, counts were estimated from reference gene primer amplification. Data came from immunoSEQ multiplex PCR; TCRdb stores just in-frame clones and leaves some out. V and J calls and clone size are given by that table; D and trimming were obtained from the DNA. The sample gives over 25,000 clones, over 75% of which show up once; around 25% is in the top ten. This CDR3 has 16 residues. The ends were cut back, 6 bases at V and 4 bases at J, with 19 bases in the middle. Germline CDR1 MNHNY, CDR2 SVGAGI (reference sequence). J is TRBJ1-5 and V is TRBV6-6; D possibly corresponds to TRBD1 (5 bases). The sequence derives from a human donor in a cohort sampled during active COVID-19. Sequences were obtained from peripheral blood. CDR3 protein: CASSPPNGRANQPQHF. DNA of the CDR3: TGTGCCAGCAGCCCTCCTAATGGCAGGGCAAATCAGCCCCAGCATTTT.